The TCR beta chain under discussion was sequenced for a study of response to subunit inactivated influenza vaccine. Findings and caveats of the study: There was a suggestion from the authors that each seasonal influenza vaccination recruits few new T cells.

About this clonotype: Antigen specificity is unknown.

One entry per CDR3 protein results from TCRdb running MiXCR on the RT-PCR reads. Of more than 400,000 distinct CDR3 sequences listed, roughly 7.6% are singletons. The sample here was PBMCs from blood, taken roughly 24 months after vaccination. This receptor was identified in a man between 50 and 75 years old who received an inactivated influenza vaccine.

CDR3 sequence: CASSLADGSYGYTF. The CDR3 DNA is TGCGCCAGCAGCTTGGCCGACGGATCCTATGGCTACACCTTC. The chain uses TRBV5-1 and TRBJ1-2; no clear D gene. The germline CDR1 and CDR2 sequences are SGHRS and YFSETQ. Trimming pared 0 bases from V and 4 bases from J, leaving 10 bases between. The length of the CDR3 is 14 residues.